These T cell receptor beta chains were read from a single sample in a study of cytotoxic CD8 clonotypes in ibrutinib-treated CLL. The method was immunoSEQ multiplex PCR; TCRdb's version includes in-frame clones alone and lacks a portion of them. The sample contains 100,000 to 150,000 clones, 80% to 90% of which appear only once. Sequencing was performed on PBMCs, taken after 24 months of ibrutinib treatment. All receptors derive from a human donor with chronic lymphocytic leukemia. Both conserved end residues are part of each CDR3. The order of the fields is J gene, clone size, V gene, D gene, CDR3 DNA, CDR3 protein. The D gene is left open where the match is weak. Where a row states a size, it is once, few, many or the class of an expanded clone; other rows omit it.

TRBJ1-2 - TRBV28 - TGTGCCAGGTATCAATCCTATGGCTACACCTTC CARYQSYGYTF
TRBJ1-6 - TRBV2 TRBD1 TGTGCCAGCAGTCGACACCGGGACAGTAATTCACCCCTCCACTTT CASSRHRDSNSPLHF
TRBJ2-3 - TRBV7-2 - TGTGCCAGCAGCTTAGGGCTAGCAACAGATACGCAGTATTTT CASSLGLATDTQYF
TRBJ2-5 - TRBV7-2 TRBD2 TGTGCCAGCAGCCGCGGGAGGTCCGAGACCCAGTACTTC CASSRGRSETQYF
TRBJ2-7 - TRBV27 TRBD1 TGTGCCAGCAGAACAGGGGGCTCGTACGAGCAGTACTTC CASRTGGSYEQYF
TRBJ2-1 - TRBV19 - TGTGCCAGTAGAGGTTTTGCAGGAGCCTACAATGAGCAGTTCTTC CASRGFAGAYNEQFF
TRBJ1-5 - TRBV7-9 - TGTGCCAGCAGCTTAGACGGGGGGTCCCAGCCCCAGCATTTT CASSLDGGSQPQHF
TRBJ2-7 - TRBV7-2 TRBD2 TGTGCCAGCAGCTTAGTAGCTAGCGGCTACTCCTACGAGCAGTACTTC CASSLVASGYSYEQYF
TRBJ2-1 - TRBV27 TRBD2 TGTGCCAGCACTCGGACTAGCGGGAAGTACAATGAGCAGTTCTTC CASTRTSGKYNEQFF
TRBJ1-2 - TRBV6-5 - TGTGCCAGCAGTACCTTTGGGTCCTATGGCTACACCTTC CASSTFGSYGYTF
TRBJ2-7 once TRBV4-1 - TGCGCCAGCAGCCGCGGCCCGATTTTCTCCTACGAGCAGTACTTC CASSRGPIFSYEQYF
TRBJ2-7 - TRBV7-2 - TGTGCCAGCAGCTTATACTCGGGGGAAAATTACGAGCAGTACTTC CASSLYSGENYEQYF
TRBJ2-3 - TRBV11-1 TRBD1 TGTGCCAGCAGCCGTGGACAGGGAAGAGATACGCAGTATTTT CASSRGQGRDTQYF
TRBJ2-1 - TRBV4-2 TRBD1 TGTGCCAGCAGCCAAGCTTCCACAGGGGCCTACAATGAGCAGTTCTTC CASSQASTGAYNEQFF
TRBJ2-7 - TRBV4-1 - TGCGCCAGCAGCCAAATAACAGGGTTATACGAGCAGTACTTC CASSQITGLYEQYF
TRBJ1-1 - TRBV6-6 TRBD1 TGTGCCAGCAGGCTCCAACCCAGGGGGCAGGGCACTGAAGCTTTCTTT CASRLQPRGQGTEAFF
TRBJ2-2 - TRBV4-1 - TGCGCCAGCAGCCCTCCAACCGGGACACACACCGGGGAGCTGTTTTTT CASSPPTGTHTGELFF
TRBJ1-2 - TRBV18 - TGTGCCAGCTCACCACCATTTCCCAGGAGCTCTAACTATGGCTACACCTTC CASSPPFPRSSNYGYTF
TRBJ1-2 few TRBV7-8 - TGTGCCAGCAGCTCGCCGGTCCTGGGAGAGGGCTACACCTTC CASSSPVLGEGYTF
TRBJ2-1 - TRBV14 - TGTGCCAGCTCCCCCCGCGTTTCTTCCTACAATGAGCAGTTCTTC CASSPRVSSYNEQFF
TRBJ2-1 - TRBV4-3 TRBD2 TGCGCCAGCAGCGCAGGACTAGCTACCTACAATGAGCAGTTCTTC CASSAGLATYNEQFF
TRBJ1-2 - TRBV4-2 TRBD1 TGTGCCAGCAGCCCGGGACAGGGCCCTACCTATGGCTACACCTTC CASSPGQGPTYGYTF
TRBJ2-7 - TRBV5-5 - TGTGCCAGCAGCTTCCAAGGGGACGAGCAGTACTTC CASSFQGDEQYF
TRBJ1-1 - TRBV11-2 - TGTGCCAGCAGCTTTTCAGGGGACACTGAAGCTTTCTTT CASSFSGDTEAFF
TRBJ2-7 once TRBV19 - TGTGCCAGTACGGGCATTTCTCGGGAGAACTTTTACGAGCAGTACTTC CASTGISRENFYEQYF
TRBJ2-1 - TRBV10-3 - TGTGCCATCAGTGAGTCTACAGTCTACAATGAGCAGTTCTTC CAISESTVYNEQFF
TRBJ1-4 - TRBV6-5 - TGTGCCAGCAGTTACTCGGCAGGGCATGAAAAACTGTTTTTT CASSYSAGHEKLFF
TRBJ2-7 - TRBV5-1 - TGCGCCAGCAGCTTGGTGTCGAAACTCCCTCAGGTCGAGCAGTACTTC CASSLVSKLPQVEQYF
TRBJ2-3 - TRBV11-2 TRBD2 TGTGCCAGCAGCGGGATAGCGGGAGTAACTCCTACGCAGTATTTT CASSGIAGVTPTQYF
TRBJ1-1 - TRBV6-6 - TGTGCCAGCACGGGGGGCACTGAAGCTTTCTTT CASTGGTEAFF
TRBJ1-2 - TRBV19 - TGTGCCAGCACCGGTCCGGAGGCGATCTATGGCTACACCTTC CASTGPEAIYGYTF
TRBJ1-1 - TRBV2 - TGTGCCAGCAGGTCCCTAGAGGTCGGCACTGAAGCTTTCTTT CASRSLEVGTEAFF
TRBJ2-7 - TRBV7-3 - TGTGCCAGCAGCTTAACGGGGGACGGAACCTACGAGCAGTACTTC CASSLTGDGTYEQYF
TRBJ1-1 - TRBV10-1 - TGCGCCAGCAGTGATTGCTACCCCGGCGGACTGAACTCTGAAGCTTTCTTT CASSDCYPGGLNSEAFF
TRBJ1-3 - TRBV7-2 - TGTGCCAGCAGCCGAAAAGGTGGAGACACCATATATTTT CASSRKGGDTIYF
TRBJ1-3 - TRBV19 - TGTGCCACCACACTTCCCCAGGGCACCATATATTTT CATTLPQGTIYF
TRBJ1-2 - TRBV27 - TGTGCCAGCAGTTCATGGTCGACAGATAACTATGGCTACACCTTC CASSSWSTDNYGYTF
TRBJ2-7 - TRBV5-1 TRBD1 TGCGCCAGCAGCTTGGGGGACAGGGGTACCTACGAGCAGTACTTC CASSLGDRGTYEQYF
TRBJ1-1 - TRBV4-3 TRBD1 TGCGCCAGCAGCCATAAGGTAGACAGGGATGCTGAAGCTTTCTTT CASSHKVDRDAEAFF
TRBJ2-2 - TRBV7-9 - TGTGCCAGCAGCCAGAAGCCTCGGACCAATCCCGGGGAGCTGTTTTTT CASSQKPRTNPGELFF
TRBJ1-4 once TRBV28 TRBD1 TGTGCCAGCAGTCGACAGGGTGGAAAACTGTTTTTT CASSRQGGKLFF
TRBJ1-5 - TRBV4-3 - TGCGCCAGCAGCCAGTCTCCGTCTCAGCCCCAGCATTTT CASSQSPSQPQHF
TRBJ1-2 - TRBV18 TRBD1 TGTGCCAGCTCGCCCGACAGGGTAGGAGGCTACACCTTC CASSPDRVGGYTF
TRBJ2-2 - TRBV6-5 - TGTGCCAGCACGTTAAGGGAAAGGCCCGGGGAGCTGTTTTTT CASTLRERPGELFF
TRBJ2-7 few TRBV28 - TGTGCCAGCACCAGAGGTGCCTACGAGCAGTACTTC CASTRGAYEQYF
TRBJ1-4 - TRBV19 TRBD1 TGTGCCAGTAGTATGCGGGACAGCCTTAATGAAAAACTGTTTTTT CASSMRDSLNEKLFF
TRBJ2-1 - TRBV15 - TGTGCCACCAGCAGAGATCGAAGGTCGGGTCCGGCAACGGCAAATGAGCAGTTCTTC CATSRDRRSGPATANEQFF
TRBJ1-4 once TRBV5-4 - TGTGCCAGCAGCTTTATGGATGGCGATGAAAAACTGTTTTTT CASSFMDGDEKLFF
TRBJ2-3 - TRBV5-1 - TGCGCCAGCAGCTTGGACCGGTCAGATACGCAGTATTTT CASSLDRSDTQYF
TRBJ1-3 once TRBV6-6 - TGTGCCAGCAGTTCCCCGGACTCCTCGACCGGAAACACCATATATTTT CASSSPDSSTGNTIYF
TRBJ2-5 - TRBV5-6 - TGTGCCAGCAGCTTCGGGGGACTCCGAGAGACCCAGTACTTC CASSFGGLRETQYF
TRBJ2-2 - TRBV6-5 - TGTGCCAGCAGTTACGGCAGGGTGGTTTCCGGGGAGCTGTTTTTT CASSYGRVVSGELFF
TRBJ1-1 - TRBV27 - TGTGCCAGCAGTTCCCAATTGGGGGGCTCGGGGACTGAAGCTTTCTTT CASSSQLGGSGTEAFF
TRBJ1-5 - TRBV28 - TGTGCCAGCAGGACAACAGGGCGAGGAAGCAATCAGCCCCAGCATTTT CASRTTGRGSNQPQHF
TRBJ1-5 - TRBV19 TRBD1 TGTGCCAGTAGTGCCCTCCGGGACAGGGAGCCCCAGCATTTT CASSALRDREPQHF
TRBJ2-6 - TRBV7-8 - TGTGCCAGTAAGAGAACTGGGGCCAACGTCCTGACTTTC CASKRTGANVLTF
TRBJ1-2 - TRBV7-3 - TGTGCCAGCGGGGACAACTATGGCTACACCTTC CASGDNYGYTF
TRBJ2-5 - TRBV18 - TGTGCCAGCTCACCCTCGACAACGAGGCAAGAGACCCAGTACTTC CASSPSTTRQETQYF